What follows describes a single TCR beta chain. Its antigen is currently unknown. Repertoires were generated with immunoSEQ multiplex PCR, while TCRdb's copy carries only in-frame clones and drops some. The profile shows more than 110,000 clones, roughly 90% of them singletons. This entry comes from a study of cytotoxic CD8 clonotypes in ibrutinib-treated CLL. Study background: Partial responders roughly 25, complete 2; some twelve progressed and approximately 15 stayed in remission by median approximately 5.5 years. Findings and limits, study-wide: At the start, clonality exceeded age-matched healthy donors and followed circulating CD8+ T-cell counts. Whereas clonality rose at ibrutinib response, it declined toward baseline at progression.

Trimming removed 7 bases at V and 5 bases at J, with 15 bases between. The CDR3 is made up of 14 amino acids. Germline V CDR1 and CDR2: MNHEY, SMNVEV (reference sequence). The TCR comes from a human donor with chronic lymphocytic leukemia. Sequencing used PBMCs, obtained after 12 months of ibrutinib treatment. This chain joins TRBV27 and TRBJ1-5, with a weak D call TRBD1 (6 bases). DNA of the CDR3: TGTGCCAGCAAGAGACCAGGGGTTCATCAGCCCCAGCATTTT. Translated, it gives CASKRPGVHQPQHF.